This TCR beta chain emerged from a study of T cells in Graves' hyperthyroidism and ophthalmopathy. Overall study findings and caveats: Researchers found most expanded thyroid clonotypes above 0.001 in blood as well. In simple terms, a model built on 13 V-J features told ophthalmopathy apart from stable hyperthyroidism.

The CDR3 totals 17 residues. V lost 4 bases to trimming and J lost 3 bases; unmatched junction nucleotides: 8. Germline V gives CDR1 SGHTA, CDR2 FQGTGA. The CDR3 regions of TCR beta were amplified from RNA transcripts. First-round RT-PCR of the TCR CDR3 relied on the HTBI primer set. TCRdb processed the multiplex PCR reads anew with MiXCR; each CDR3 protein has one entry. Of fewer than 350,000 distinct CDR3 sequences detected, around 15% appear once; the ten largest clones hold under 35%. Participants, patients aged 18 to 65, had newly diagnosed hyperthyroidism with a duration under 2 months. Blood was drawn at first hyperthyroidism diagnosis, before any ophthalmopathy symptoms. Points on this clonotype: Antigen unknown.

This clonotype originated in a woman aged 45-60 years with Graves' hyperthyroidism that later progressed to Graves' ophthalmopathy. Material for sequencing was blood. This chain uses TRBV7-3 with TRBJ2-1, with TRBD2 matching over 11 bases. The CDR3 is CASSYHSGRDLYNEQFF. Written as DNA, the CDR3 is TGTGCCAGCAGCTACCATAGCGGGAGGGACCTCTACAATGAGCAGTTCTTC.